A single sample gave rise to the 25 T cell receptor beta chains below, sequenced in a study of cytomegalovirus exposure and HLA in healthy donors. Sequencing was performed with immunoSEQ multiplex PCR; in TCRdb, only in-frame clones are kept and a portion is missing. The sample gives 150,000 to 200,000 clones, about 80% of which show up once; approximately 3% is in the top ten. The material sequenced was PBMCs. These receptors were collected from a woman under 30 in good health and CMV-seropositive.

The chain uses TRBV9 and TRBJ2-7, with TRBD1 matching 7 bases. The length of the CDR3 is 14 residues. Unmatched junction bases numbered 11, after V lost 4 bases and J lost 7 bases. The V gene's germline CDR1 is SGDLS and CDR2 YYNGEE. The CDR3, as DNA: TGTGCCAGCAGCCTCGGACAGGTGGGGCGTGAGCAGTACTTC. The encoded protein is CASSLGQVGREQYF.

The chain has TRBV6-1 and TRBJ2-6; D is unresolved. V was trimmed by 1 base and J by 0 bases, leaving 4 bases between them. CDR1 and CDR2 from the germline V gene are MNHNS and SASEGT. CDR3 length: 15 amino acids. CDR3 region: CASSEDSSGANVLTF. Here the CDR3 DNA reads TGTGCCAGCAGTGAAGACAGCTCTGGGGCCAACGTCCTGACTTTC.

The chain links TRBV18 to TRBJ2-5; 9 positions agree with TRBD1. The CDR3 runs to 14 residues. The trim removed 6 bases at V and 4 bases at J, leaving 6 bases unmatched. Looked up from germline, CDR1 is KGHSH and CDR2 is LQKENI. CDR3 nucleotides: TGTGCCAGCTCCCGAACAGGGGGCGCAGAGACCCAGTACTTC. Encoded protein: CASSRTGGAETQYF.

This rearrangement joins TRBV6-5 to TRBJ2-3; 9 bases fit TRBD2. Unmatched junction bases numbered 6, after V lost 5 bases and J lost 3 bases. Germline assignment: CDR1 MNHEY and CDR2 SVGAGI. The CDR3 extends over 15 amino acids. The CDR3 reads CASSLLAGQTDTQYF. DNA for the CDR3: TGTGCCAGCAGTCTGCTAGCGGGGCAGACAGATACGCAGTATTTT.

This rearrangement joins TRBV9 to TRBJ1-2; no reliable D call. Germline lookup yields CDR1 SGDLS and CDR2 YYNGEE. V lost 6 bases and J 5 bases, leaving 8 bases between the germline ends. The CDR3 totals 11 residues. CDR3 amino acids: CASNGGYGYTF. CDR3 nucleotides: TGTGCCAGCAATGGCGGGTATGGCTACACCTTC.

The sample holds many counts of this clone. The rearrangement links TRBV7-6 to TRBJ1-2; no firm D call. The V gene's germline CDR1 is SGHVS and CDR2 FNYEAQ. The CDR3 is 13 residues long. V lost 6 bases, J lost 4 bases, and 12 bases lay in between. The CDR3 sequence: CASSREIGYGYTF. The CDR3 nucleotides are TGTGCCAGCAGTCGGGAGATCGGCTATGGCTACACCTTC.

This chain uses TRBV7-9 with TRBJ2-2; 8 bases are a match to TRBD1. This CDR3 has 13 residues. The V gene end was trimmed by 5 bases and the J gene end by 7 bases; junction bases not matched to a gene: 3. Germline-derived CDR1 and CDR2 are SEHNR and FQNEAQ (reference sequence). The CDR3 protein is CASSPGGSGELFF. The CDR3 DNA sequence: TGTGCCAGCAGCCCAGGGGGCAGCGGGGAGCTGTTTTTT.

The chain carries TRBV5-5 and TRBJ1-1; the match to TRBD1 covers 7 bases. The CDR3 runs to 14 residues. With 7 bases clipped from V and 0 bases from J, the junction kept 6 bases outside the gene matches. Germline CDR1 SGHKS, CDR2 YYEKEE (reference sequence). The CDR3 is CASYRGSMNTEAFF. In DNA form, the CDR3 reads TGTGCCAGCTACAGGGGATCCATGAACACTGAAGCTTTCTTT.

This chain links TRBV6-5 with TRBJ2-5, with 7 positions matching TRBD2. Trimming cost V 0 bases and J 5 bases; bases outside gene matches: 3. Germline V gene sequence: CDR1 MNHEY, CDR2 SVGAGI. The CDR3 loop spans 14 amino acids. The CDR3 loop is CASSYSASGETQYF. The CDR3 region has the DNA TGTGCCAGCAGTTACTCGGCTAGCGGCGAGACCCAGTACTTC.

This clone came up a few times. The J gene is TRBJ2-7, the V gene TRBV5-1; 7 positions match TRBD2. J lost 2 bases, V lost 4 bases, and 18 bases had no gene match. This CDR3 has 18 residues. CDR1 and CDR2 from the germline V gene are SGHRS and YFSETQ. CDR3 protein: CASSHSLSGQGAPYEQYF. The CDR3 DNA reads as TGCGCCAGCAGCCACAGTCTTAGCGGGCAGGGAGCACCCTACGAGCAGTACTTC.

This chain connects TRBV9 to TRBJ1-1, with 7 bases identical to TRBD1. The J segment lost 5 bases and the V segment lost 0 bases, leaving 7 bases of the junction unmatched. CDR1 is SGDLS and CDR2 is YYNGEE in the germline V gene. The CDR3 has 15 residues. The CDR3, as DNA: TGTGCCAGCAGCGTAGTAGGGGCAGGGGGAACTGAAGCTTTCTTT. Residues: CASSVVGAGGTEAFF.

The chain is built from TRBV5-1 and TRBJ2-7; 8 positions match TRBD2. V dropped 5 bases and J dropped 0; count of bases not matched to a gene: 13. The CDR3 runs 17 residues. Per germline, CDR1 SGHRS and CDR2 YFSETQ. CDR3 DNA: TGCGCCAGCAGAAGGACCCCAAGCGGGGGTAGCTCCTACGAGCAGTACTTC. This codes for CASRRTPSGGSSYEQYF.

This clone was counted once. This rearrangement joins TRBV7-8 to TRBJ1-6, with TRBD1 matching over 7 bases. Germline-derived CDR1 and CDR2 are SGHVS and FQNEAQ. The length of the CDR3 is 17 residues. The ends lost 3 bases at V and 0 bases at J; junction bases unmatched: 5. In DNA form, the CDR3 reads TGTGCCAGCAGCTTCGGGACAGTAGTCTCCTATAATTCACCCCTCCACTTT. Translating gives CASSFGTVVSYNSPLHF.

This rearrangement joins TRBV7-8 to TRBJ1-1; no clear D. The germline CDR1 and CDR2 sequences are SGHVS and FQNEAQ. V lost 8 bases and J 10 bases, leaving 17 bases between the germline ends. This CDR3 spans 12 amino acids. The CDR3 region is CASHNTGEGAFF. For the CDR3, the DNA is TGTGCCAGCCACAATACCGGGGAGGGAGCTTTCTTT.

This chain joins TRBV9 and TRBJ1-1; D ambiguous. Germline CDR1 is SGDLS and CDR2 is YYNGEE. V lost 0 bases to trimming and J lost 1 base, with 10 bases between them. CDR3 size: 15 residues. CDR3 in DNA: TGTGCCAGCAGCGTAGTAGAGCTCTGGAACACTGAAGCTTTCTTT. Translation: CASSVVELWNTEAFF.

DNA for the CDR3: TGTGCCAGCAGATTGACAGTCTCTGGAAACACCATATATTTT. Amino acid sequence: CASRLTVSGNTIYF. This chain connects TRBV6-5 to TRBJ1-3, with a weak D call TRBD1 (5 bases). V was shortened by 6 bases and J by 0 bases, with 9 bases between the two germline ends. The length of the CDR3 is 14 residues. Germline loops: CDR1 MNHEY, CDR2 SVGAGI.

This sequence joins TRBV14 and TRBJ1-6; 7 nucleotides match TRBD1. V lost 4 bases to trimming and J lost 0 bases; unmatched junction nucleotides: 6. In germline, CDR1 is SGHDN, CDR2 FVKESK. The CDR3 extends over 17 amino acids. This CDR3 is CASSPRDSSSYNSPLHF. The DNA of the CDR3 is TGTGCCAGCAGCCCCCGGGACAGCAGCTCCTATAATTCACCCCTCCACTTT.

This clone was detected only a few times. The chain has TRBV15 and TRBJ2-1; 8 bases align to TRBD2. The V segment lost 6 bases and the J segment 0 bases; nucleotides outside the gene matches: 4. From germline, CDR1 is LNHNV and CDR2 YYDKDF (reference sequence). CDR3 length: 15 residues. The DNA of the CDR3 is TGTGCCACCAGAAATAGCGGGGCCTCCTACAATGAGCAGTTCTTC. Translation gives CATRNSGASYNEQFF.

The genes are TRBV2 and TRBJ1-6; D remains ambiguous. This CDR3 region has 12 residues. Per germline, CDR1 SNHLY and CDR2 FYNNEI. Trimming removed 4 bases from V and 9 bases from J, with 7 bases in between. In nucleotides, the CDR3 is TGTGCCAGCAGTGGAGTTCTTTCACCCCTCCACTTT. The encoded protein is CASSGVLSPLHF.

The gene calls are TRBV2 and TRBJ1-2, with 10 bases matching TRBD1. After removal of 6 bases from V and 6 bases from J, the junction contained 1 base not matched to a gene. Germline CDR1 and CDR2: SNHLY and FYNNEI. CDR3 length: 12 residues. The CDR3 protein is CASRTGGNGYTF. CDR3 sequence (DNA): TGTGCCAGCAGGACAGGGGGCAATGGCTACACCTTC. Together with reference TRBV2 and TRBJ1-2, the CDR3 gives the full variable domain: EPEVTQTPSHQVTQMGQEVILRCVPISNHLYFYWYRQILGQKVEFLVSFYNNEISEKSEIFDDQFSVERPDGSNFTLKIRSTKLEDSAMYFCASRTGGNGYTFGSGTRLTVV.

The gene calls are TRBV19 and TRBJ1-2, with a tentative D call TRBD1 (6 bases). The CDR3 runs 14 residues. Per the germline V gene, CDR1 is LNHDA and CDR2 is SQIVND (reference sequence). Trimming removed 4 bases at V and 2 bases at J, with 11 bases between. The CDR3 sequence is CASSTGAVNYGYTF. The CDR3, as DNA: TGTGCCAGTAGTACAGGGGCCGTCAACTATGGCTACACCTTC.

This rearrangement joins TRBV4-2 to TRBJ2-3; D is possibly TRBD1 (6 bases). V was cut by 0 bases and J by 0 bases, with 10 bases left in between. The germline V gene has CDR1 LGHNA and CDR2 YNFKEQ. The CDR3 is made up of 16 amino acids. CDR3 sequence (DNA): TGTGCCAGCAGCCAAGAGGGGACACCAAGCACAGATACGCAGTATTTT. Protein: CASSQEGTPSTDTQYF.

The gene calls are TRBV5-5 and TRBJ1-3; 8 bases agree with TRBD1. The junction had 9 bases not matched to a gene; V was cut back by 0 bases and J by 4 bases. The germline V gene has CDR1 SGHKS and CDR2 YYEKEE (reference sequence). The CDR3 covers 17 residues. The CDR3 nucleotides read TGTGCCAGCAGCTTGGCCACAGGGGGAGGTCGCGGAAACACCATATATTTT. The encoded protein is CASSLATGGGRGNTIYF.

V gene TRBV10-3 combines with J gene TRBJ1-4, with D tentatively TRBD1 (5 bases). V lost 2 bases and J 8 bases, leaving 6 bases between the germline ends. The CDR3 sequence is 12 residues long. Germline CDR1 is ENHRY and CDR2 is SYGVKD. This CDR3 reads CAISEGAEKLFF. The CDR3 DNA reads as TGTGCCATCAGTGAGGGGGCCGAAAAACTGTTTTTT.

Concerning this clone: This probably arose from a read error, given a far larger clone one base away. This chain links TRBV4-1 with TRBJ1-1; D is uncertain. The germline gives CDR1 MGHRA, CDR2 YSYEKL. Trimming shortened V by 5 bases and J by 1 base, and 8 bases separated the two germline ends. This CDR3 region has 13 residues. Written as DNA, the CDR3 is TGCGCCAGCAGCTGGGCACAGAACACTGAAGCTTTCTTT. Protein product: CASSWAQNTEAFF.